The 8 T cell receptor beta chains presented below share a single source sample, sequenced in a study of blood T cell repertoires in COVID-19. Produced via immunoSEQ multiplex PCR; TCRdb's table is partial and in-frame only. Counted here are 60,000 to 80,000 clones, about 89% occurring once; the ten biggest clones make up about 0.56%. The sequenced material came from peripheral blood. These receptors came from a man between 60 and 75 years old with acute or convalescent COVID-19.

The count of this clone is one. The gene calls are TRBV7-8 and TRBJ2-3; D is perhaps TRBD2 (5 bases). Trimming removed 4 bases at V and 0 bases at J, with 11 bases between. Germline V CDR1 and CDR2: SGHVS, FQNEAQ. The CDR3 contains 15 residues. Here the CDR3 reads CASSWAGGSTDTQYF. The CDR3 DNA follows: TGTGCCAGCAGCTGGGCGGGCGGTAGCACAGATACGCAGTATTTT.

The J gene is TRBJ1-5, the V gene TRBV6-1; 9 bases are a match to TRBD1. The CDR3 is made up of 15 amino acids. V lost 3 bases and J lost 5; bases outside the gene matches: 5. Germline CDR1 and CDR2: MNHNS and SASEGT. CDR3 region: CASSDRDRVYQPQHF. CDR3 sequence (DNA): TGTGCCAGCAGTGACCGGGACAGGGTGTATCAGCCCCAGCATTTT.

The genes are TRBV5-1 and TRBJ2-1, with 9 positions matching TRBD1. Germline lookup yields CDR1 SGHRS and CDR2 YFSETQ. The CDR3 length is 14 residues. V lost 4 bases to trimming and J lost 5 bases; unmatched junction nucleotides: 4. The CDR3 region has the DNA TGCGCCAGCAGCCCGACAGGGGGGGACAATGAGCAGTTCTTC. It specifies CASSPTGGDNEQFF.

V gene TRBV30 combines with J gene TRBJ1-1; 7 bases align to TRBD1. The germline V gene encodes CDR1 GTSNPN and CDR2 SVGIG (reference sequence). J was trimmed by 2 bases and V by 0 bases; bases with no gene match: 9. The CDR3 covers 16 residues. The CDR3: CAWSVPRGQFNTEAFF. CDR3 bases: TGTGCCTGGAGTGTGCCGAGGGGGCAGTTTAACACTGAAGCTTTCTTT.

This chain uses TRBV28 with TRBJ1-1; perhaps TRBD1 as D (5 bases). Germline values: CDR1 MDHEN, CDR2 SYDVKM. The CDR3 consists of 14 residues. V gave up 3 bases and J gave up 3 bases, with 11 bases separating them. In DNA form, the CDR3 reads TGTGCCAGCAGTTTTGCAGGGCGTGACACTGAAGCTTTCTTT. Protein: CASSFAGRDTEAFF.

The chain links TRBV5-1 to TRBJ1-1, with 8 bases fitting TRBD1. J was trimmed by 3 bases and V by 4 bases; bases with no gene match: 8. The CDR3 is 15 residues long. CDR1 is SGHRS, CDR2 YFSETQ, per germline. Written as DNA, the CDR3 is TGCGCCAGCAGCCTGCAAACAGGGGGGGACACTGAAGCTTTCTTT. This codes for CASSLQTGGDTEAFF.

The chain recombines TRBV7-2 with TRBJ2-7; TRBD2 agrees at 7 bases. Germline values: CDR1 SGHTA, CDR2 FQGNSA. V lost 5 bases, J lost 4 bases, and 5 bases stayed unmatched. The CDR3 runs to 13 residues. The CDR3 sequence is CASSPGGSYEQYF. CDR3 DNA: TGTGCCAGCAGCCCGGGGGGTAGTTACGAGCAGTACTTC.

The chain joins TRBV5-1 to TRBJ2-7; 9 bases are a match to TRBD1. Per the germline V gene, CDR1 is SGHRS and CDR2 is YFSETQ. The trim removed 5 bases at V and 1 base at J, leaving 1 base unmatched. This CDR3 is 13 amino acids long. CDR3 protein: CASRQGASYEQYF. In DNA form, the CDR3 reads TGCGCCAGCAGACAGGGGGCATCCTACGAGCAGTACTTC.